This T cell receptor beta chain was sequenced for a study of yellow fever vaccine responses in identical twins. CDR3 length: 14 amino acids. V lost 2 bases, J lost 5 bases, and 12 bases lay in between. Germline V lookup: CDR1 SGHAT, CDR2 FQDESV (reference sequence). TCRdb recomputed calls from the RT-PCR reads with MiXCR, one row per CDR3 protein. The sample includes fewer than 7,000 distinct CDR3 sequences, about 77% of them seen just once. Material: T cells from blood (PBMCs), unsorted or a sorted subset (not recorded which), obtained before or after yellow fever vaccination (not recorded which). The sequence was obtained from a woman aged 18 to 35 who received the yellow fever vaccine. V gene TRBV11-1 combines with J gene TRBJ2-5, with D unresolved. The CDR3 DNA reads TGTGCCAGCAGCTTAACCGGTGATATGGAGACCCAGTACTTC. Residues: CASSLTGDMETQYF.